The text below deals with one TCR beta chain. The antigen remains undetermined. Here immunoSEQ multiplex PCR was the method, and the copy in TCRdb shows in-frame clones only, minus some. The repertoire holds approximately 410,000 clones, with approximately 87% as singletons. Trimming pared 4 bases from V and 4 bases from J, leaving 13 bases between. CDR1 and CDR2 from the germline V gene are LNHDA and SQIVND (reference sequence). This CDR3 contains 14 residues. Specified treatment: 15 to 20 received Ad26.COV2.S at low or high dose, single or two shots; roughly five received placebo; per-sample allocation not given. After the first vaccine or placebo injection, samples were drawn on day 63. The administered vaccine (an Ad26 vector) expressed Wuhan-strain SARS-CoV-2 spike. The record originates from a study of Ad26.COV2.S vaccination and SARS-CoV-2 variants. About the research overall: Ad26.COV2.S given intramuscularly, once or twice 56 days apart. Study-wide results and caveats: TCR breadth and depth estimates may have understated total T cell responses.

This rearrangement joins TRBV19 to TRBJ1-1, with D perhaps TRBD1 (6 bases). This specimen consisted of peripheral blood, obtained in a trial of Ad26.COV2.S vaccine versus placebo. The TCR was taken from a person between 18 and 60 years old who received the Ad26.COV2.S COVID-19 vaccine or a placebo. DNA of the CDR3: TGTGCCAGTAGTAGTGACAGGTGGGGCACTGAAGCTTTCTTT. This translates into CASSSDRWGTEAFF.